This TCR beta chain was sequenced in a study of blood T cell repertoires in COVID-19. Looking at the study overall: The United States, Italy and Spain provided the acute and convalescent COVID-19 samples. The cDNA or gDNA used as material had been derived from T cells, B-cell-depleted T cells, or PBMCs.

V lost 0 bases to trimming and J lost 8 bases, with 7 bases between them. The CDR3 contains 12 residues. Germline V gene data show CDR1 as GTSNPN and CDR2 as SVGIG (reference sequence). Original processing methods: Reference gene primer amplification gave nucleated cell count estimates. The table came from immunoSEQ multiplex PCR; TCRdb's copy has only in-frame clones and leaves some out. V and J calls and clone size come straight from that table; D and trimming were deduced from the DNA. The table records around 64,000 clones, 87% of them present only once. The chain has TRBV30 and TRBJ1-4; no clear D. The material sequenced was peripheral blood. The TCR comes from a man aged 45 to 65 with active COVID-19. In DNA, the CDR3 is TGTGCCTGGAGTGTTTCTAGCGAAAAACTGTTTTTT. Translating gives CAWSVSSEKLFF.